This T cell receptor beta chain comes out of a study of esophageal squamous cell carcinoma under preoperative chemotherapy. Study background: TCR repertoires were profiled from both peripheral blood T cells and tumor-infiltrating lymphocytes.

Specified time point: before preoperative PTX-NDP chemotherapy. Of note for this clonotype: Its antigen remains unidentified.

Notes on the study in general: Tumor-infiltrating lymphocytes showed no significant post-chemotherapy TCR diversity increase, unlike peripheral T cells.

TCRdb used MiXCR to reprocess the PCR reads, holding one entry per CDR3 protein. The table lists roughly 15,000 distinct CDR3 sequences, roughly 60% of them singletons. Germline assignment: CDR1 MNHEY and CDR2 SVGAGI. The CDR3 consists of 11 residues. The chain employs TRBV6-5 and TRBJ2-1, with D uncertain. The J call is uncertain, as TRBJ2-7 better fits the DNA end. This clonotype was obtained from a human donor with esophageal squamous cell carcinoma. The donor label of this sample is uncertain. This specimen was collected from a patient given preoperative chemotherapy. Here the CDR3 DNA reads TGTGCCGGCAATTCCCAAGACACGCAGTACTTC. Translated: CAGNSQDTQYF.